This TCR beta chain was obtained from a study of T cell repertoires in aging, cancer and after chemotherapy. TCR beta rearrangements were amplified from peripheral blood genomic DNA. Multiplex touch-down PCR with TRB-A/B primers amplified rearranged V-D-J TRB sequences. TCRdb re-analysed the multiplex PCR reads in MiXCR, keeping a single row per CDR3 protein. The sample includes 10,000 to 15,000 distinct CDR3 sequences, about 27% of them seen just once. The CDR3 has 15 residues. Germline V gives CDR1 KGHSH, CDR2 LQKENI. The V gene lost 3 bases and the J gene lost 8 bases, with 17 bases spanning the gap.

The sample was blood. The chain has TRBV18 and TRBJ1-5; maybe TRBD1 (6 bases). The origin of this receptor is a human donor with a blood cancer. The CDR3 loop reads CASSPQGGPGEPQHF. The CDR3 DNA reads TGTGCCAGCTCACCGCAAGGGGGGCCGGGGGAGCCCCAGCATTTT.